These 25 T cell receptor beta chains came from one sample sequenced in a study of T cell changes during pregnancy in multiple sclerosis. Method: immunoSEQ multiplex PCR; TCRdb's copy keeps in-frame clones and lacks some. The sample holds some 27,000 clones, 89% seen once. Source: CD4+ T cells from peripheral blood mononuclear cells, taken in the second trimester of pregnancy. The source is a female donor with multiple sclerosis, enrolled in a pregnancy study.

The CDR3 DNA reads as TGTGCCTGGAGGAACCGGGACAGCTACGAGCAGTACTTC. This codes for CAWRNRDSYEQYF. The chain employs TRBV30 and TRBJ2-7; 7 bases are a match to TRBD1. CDR3 length: 13 amino acids. Germline V gives CDR1 GTSNPN, CDR2 SVGIG (reference sequence). V was clipped by 3 bases and J by 3 bases; unmatched bases: 5.

This chain connects TRBV19 to TRBJ2-3, with D maybe TRBD2 (5 bases). Trimming pared 3 bases from V and 5 bases from J, leaving 15 bases between. The CDR3 covers 15 residues. Germline V lookup: CDR1 LNHDA, CDR2 SQIVND (reference sequence). CDR3 region: CASSMRAVRGDTQYF. The CDR3 region has the DNA TGTGCCAGTAGTATGCGTGCGGTCCGGGGAGATACGCAGTATTTT.

V usage is TRBV19 and J usage is TRBJ1-2; weak D call: TRBD1 (6 bases). Trimming stripped 3 bases from V and 2 bases from J, with 13 bases between. The CDR3 is 15 residues long. Germline lookup yields CDR1 LNHDA and CDR2 SQIVND (reference sequence). CDR3 in amino acids: CASSIWDTNNYGYTF. CDR3 nucleotides: TGTGCCAGTAGTATCTGGGACACCAACAACTATGGCTACACCTTC.

This chain joins TRBV5-5 and TRBJ2-7; weak D call: TRBD1 (5 bases). The CDR3 extends over 13 amino acids. V was cut by 2 bases and J by 2 bases, with 8 bases left in between. Germline lookup yields CDR1 SGHKS and CDR2 YYEKEE (reference sequence). In DNA form, the CDR3 reads TGTGCCAGCAGCTTAGGGGCAGCCTACGAGCAGTACTTC. Encoded protein: CASSLGAAYEQYF.

The chain links TRBV5-4 to TRBJ1-2, with 10 nucleotides matching TRBD1. V trimming: 3 bases; J trimming: 4 bases; junction bases outside the gene matches: 6. Germline assignment: CDR1 SGHNT and CDR2 YYREEE (reference sequence). This CDR3 spans 15 amino acids. For the CDR3, the DNA is TGTGCCAGCAGCTCCGAATGGACAGGGGGCTATGGCTACACCTTC. It encodes CASSSEWTGGYGYTF.

The rearrangement uses TRBV18 and TRBJ1-2; TRBD1 agrees at 7 bases. CDR3 length equals 15 residues. Unmatched junction bases numbered 15, after V lost 6 bases and J lost 8 bases. Germline assignment: CDR1 KGHSH and CDR2 LQKENI. CDR3 coding DNA: TGTGCCAGCTCCCATGGAGGTGGCAGGGGGGAAGGCTACACCTTC. Translation: CASSHGGGRGEGYTF.

The chain is built from TRBV19 and TRBJ1-4, with D unclear. Germline CDR1 is LNHDA and CDR2 is SQIVND (reference sequence). V lost 5 bases and J lost 6, with 16 bases in between. CDR3 length: 15 amino acids. The CDR3 spells CASSFRHVLDEKLFF. CDR3 DNA sequence: TGTGCCAGTAGTTTTCGACATGTCCTGGATGAAAAACTGTTTTTT.

The chain recombines TRBV5-1 with TRBJ1-2, with 7 bases matching TRBD1. In germline, CDR1 is SGHRS, CDR2 YFSETQ. CDR3 length equals 14 residues. V was pared by 3 bases and J by 3 bases, with 5 bases of the junction left unmatched. The CDR3 nucleotides read TGCGCCAGCAGCTGGGGGGACAGCGACTATGGCTACACCTTC. Its protein is CASSWGDSDYGYTF.

The chain has TRBV28 and TRBJ2-7; perhaps TRBD1 as D (6 bases). Trimming removed 6 bases from V and 0 bases from J, with 21 bases in between. CDR1 and CDR2 from the germline V gene are MDHEN and SYDVKM. The CDR3 contains 17 residues. The CDR3 loop reads CASRTDPGQRSSYEQYF. CDR3 nucleotide sequence: TGTGCCAGCAGAACCGACCCGGGACAAAGAAGCTCCTACGAGCAGTACTTC.

The rearrangement links TRBV7-8 to TRBJ1-1; D is undetermined. Germline loops: CDR1 SGHVS, CDR2 FQNEAQ. The CDR3 covers 19 residues. Between the trimmed V and J ends, which lost 1 base and 0 bases, there was a span of 21 bases. The CDR3 spells CASSLEGWGDTMLNTEAFF. The CDR3 nucleotides are TGTGCCAGCAGCTTAGAAGGGTGGGGAGACACCATGTTGAACACTGAAGCTTTCTTT. Full variable domain (rest looked up from reference TRBV7-8 and TRBJ1-1): GAGVSQSPRYKVAKRGQDVALRCDPISGHVSLFWYQQALGQGPEFLTYFQNEAQLDKSGLPSDRFFAERPEGSVSTLKIQRTQQEDSAVYLCASSLEGWGDTMLNTEAFFGQGTRLTVV.

The chain employs TRBV18 and TRBJ1-1; no firm D call. The CDR3 covers 13 residues. CDR1 KGHSH and CDR2 LQKENI come from the germline V gene. The V gene lost 5 bases and the J gene lost 4 bases, with 11 bases spanning the gap. This CDR3 reads CASSGNEGTEAFF. The CDR3 region has the DNA TGTGCCAGCTCAGGGAACGAGGGCACTGAAGCTTTCTTT.

The chain carries TRBV19 and TRBJ1-1; D is ambiguous. Between the trimmed V and J ends, which lost 3 bases and 8 bases, there was a span of 10 bases. Looked up from germline, CDR1 is LNHDA and CDR2 is SQIVND (reference sequence). The CDR3 totals 12 residues. As DNA, the CDR3 is TGTGCCAGTAGTATGAATTCGCAGGAAGCTTTCTTT. It yields the protein CASSMNSQEAFF.

This clone was detected only a few times. J is TRBJ1-2 and V is TRBV5-4; D ambiguous. There are 15 residues in the CDR3. Germline CDR1 is SGHNT and CDR2 is YYREEE (reference sequence). The ends were cut back, 4 bases at V and 0 bases at J, with 13 bases in the middle. CDR3 in DNA: TGTGCCAGCAGCCAGAAGGACGGGACTAACTATGGCTACACCTTC. Translated: CASSQKDGTNYGYTF.

V usage is TRBV29-1 and J usage is TRBJ1-4; 7 bases align to TRBD1. V lost 5 bases to trimming and J lost 5 bases; unmatched junction nucleotides: 8. Germline V CDR1 and CDR2: SQVTM, ANQGSEA. The length of the CDR3 is 14 residues. The CDR3 region has the DNA TGCAGCGTTCTAATGACAGGGTCGAATGAAAAACTGTTTTTT. Protein: CSVLMTGSNEKLFF. Full variable domain (rest looked up from reference TRBV29-1 and TRBJ1-4): SAVISQKPSRDICQRGTSLTIQCQVDSQVTMMFWYRQQPGQSLTLIATANQGSEATYESGFVIDKFPISRPNLTFSTLTVSNMSPEDSSIYLCSVLMTGSNEKLFFGSGTQLSVL.

V and J are TRBV19 and TRBJ1-2; the D is unclear. Germline assignment: CDR1 LNHDA and CDR2 SQIVND (reference sequence). The CDR3 loop spans 14 amino acids. Trimming shortened V by 6 bases and J by 8 bases, and 19 bases separated the two germline ends. This chain's CDR3 is CASRQLAASEGYTF. DNA for the CDR3: TGTGCCAGTAGGCAGCTCGCCGCCTCGGAGGGCTACACCTTC.

V usage is TRBV7-6 and J usage is TRBJ2-7; D gene ambiguous. Germline assignment: CDR1 SGHVS and CDR2 FNYEAQ. V lost 2 bases and J lost 3, with 14 bases in between. CDR3 length: 15 amino acids. This CDR3 reads CASSLFLSESYEQYF. CDR3 DNA: TGTGCCAGCAGCTTATTTTTATCAGAAAGCTACGAGCAGTACTTC.

The chain joins TRBV2 to TRBJ2-1; TRBD1 aligns across 7 bases. The CDR3 loop spans 13 amino acids. V trimming: 7 bases; J trimming: 4 bases; junction bases outside the gene matches: 4. Germline V CDR1 and CDR2: SNHLY, FYNNEI. CDR3 loop: CASTGQMYNEQFF. The CDR3 DNA reads TGTGCCAGCACGGGACAGATGTACAATGAGCAGTTCTTC.

This clone has more than one count but fewer than ten. The rearrangement uses TRBV5-4 and TRBJ1-1; no clear D. CDR1 and CDR2 (germline): SGHNT, YYREEE (reference sequence). This CDR3 is 14 amino acids long. The V end was cut by 4 bases, the J end by 0 bases, with 10 bases between. The CDR3 protein is CASSPYPVNTEAFF. CDR3 DNA sequence: TGTGCCAGCAGCCCGTACCCGGTGAACACTGAAGCTTTCTTT.

In this sample, this clone turned up once. The gene calls are TRBV6-6 and TRBJ2-5; possible D gene TRBD1, 5 bases. From germline, CDR1 is MNHNY and CDR2 SVGAGI (reference sequence). V was clipped by 2 bases and J by 2 bases, with 6 bases between them. The CDR3 contains 13 residues. The CDR3 loop reads CASSYPGQETQYF. In DNA, the CDR3 is TGTGCCAGCAGTTACCCAGGGCAAGAGACCCAGTACTTC.

The CDR3 DNA sequence: TGCGCCAGCAGCCAGAGGGTAGGCAATCAGCCCCAGCATTTT. Translating gives CASSQRVGNQPQHF. The chain couples TRBV4-3 to TRBJ1-5; D uncertain. V gave up 3 bases and J gave up 2 bases, with 8 bases separating them. The CDR3 is made up of 14 amino acids. In germline, CDR1 is LGHNA, CDR2 YSLEER.

The chain has TRBV5-1 and TRBJ2-5; 7 bases agree with TRBD2. Germline assignment: CDR1 SGHRS and CDR2 YFSETQ. The V gene end was trimmed by 0 bases and the J gene end by 4 bases; junction bases not matched to a gene: 3. This CDR3 has 14 residues. In nucleotides, the CDR3 is TGCGCCAGCAGCTTGGAACTAGCGTTAGAGACCCAGTACTTC. It translates to CASSLELALETQYF. Using reference TRBV5-1 and TRBJ2-5 for the parts outside the CDR3, the full variable domain is KAGVTQTPRYLIKTRGQQVTLSCSPISGHRSVSWYQQTPGQGLQFLFEYFSETQRNKGNFPGRFSGRQFSNSRSEMNVSTLELGDSALYLCASSLELALETQYFGPGTRLLVL.

The chain couples TRBV4-3 to TRBJ2-2; 7 bases map to TRBD1. After removal of 3 bases from V and 3 bases from J, the junction contained 7 bases not matched to a gene. The CDR3 sequence is 16 residues long. Germline V gene data show CDR1 as LGHNA and CDR2 as YSLEER. Here the CDR3 DNA reads TGCGCCAGCAGCCACACAGGGGATAGGCACACCGGGGAGCTGTTTTTT. Amino acids: CASSHTGDRHTGELFF.

V is TRBV2 and J is TRBJ1-4; weak D call: TRBD1 (6 bases). V lost 6 bases and J 7 bases, leaving 12 bases between the germline ends. Germline assignment: CDR1 SNHLY and CDR2 FYNNEI. The CDR3 totals 13 residues. The DNA of the CDR3 is TGTGCCAGCAGGAGAAGGACAGCTGAAAAACTGTTTTTT. This sequence encodes CASRRRTAEKLFF.

The chain recombines TRBV7-3 with TRBJ2-1, with 8 bases aligning to TRBD2. Germline CDR1 SGHTA, CDR2 FQGTGA. Losses at the gene ends were 5 bases for V and 7 bases for J; bases not matched to a gene: 16. This CDR3 spans 17 amino acids. The CDR3, as DNA: TGTGCCAGCAGCCTCCAACGGGGGGGCATGGGGCGGAATGAGCAGTTCTTC. Its translation: CASSLQRGGMGRNEQFF.

The gene calls are TRBV10-3 and TRBJ1-5; D call uncertain. The CDR3 totals 14 residues. Germline V gene data show CDR1 as ENHRY and CDR2 as SYGVKD. V lost 0 bases, J lost 4 bases, and 7 bases lay in between. The CDR3, as DNA: TGTGCCATCAGTGAGTCCACAGCTAATCAGCCCCAGCATTTT. Amino acids: CAISESTANQPQHF.